One sample yielded the 17 T cell receptor beta chains listed below, sequenced in a study of early T cells in non-severe SARS-CoV-2 infection. Using its own MiXCR run on the 5' RACE reads, TCRdb lists one record per CDR3 protein. Here the sample spans approximately 75,000 distinct CDR3 sequences, about 14% being singletons. Sequencing used whole blood, obtained at baseline. These receptors all come from an adult who was a healthcare worker with PCR-confirmed SARS-CoV-2 infection or an uninfected control (not recorded which).

The chain uses TRBV2 and TRBJ2-3, with 15 bases identical to TRBD2. Trimming at V came to 6 bases and at J to 6 bases, leaving 7 bases not matched to a gene. CDR1 and CDR2 (germline): SNHLY, FYNNEI. This CDR3 comprises 16 residues. In nucleotides, the CDR3 is TGTGCCAGCAGAGGGGGACTAGCGGGAGGCATGGATACGCAGTATTTT. Amino acid sequence: CASRGGLAGGMDTQYF.

This clonotype was found a few times. This chain uses TRBV12-3 or TRBV12-4 with TRBJ2-7; D might be TRBD2 (6 bases). This CDR3 region has 16 residues. V shed 0 bases and J shed 6 bases, with 18 bases lying between them. CDR3 nucleotide sequence: TGTGCCAGCAGTTTAGCGCTACGGCTAGCGAGTTTCGAGCAGTACTTC. Its translation is CASSLALRLASFEQYF.

V and J are TRBV5-4 and TRBJ2-5, with TRBD1 as a possible D gene (5 bases). The germline gives CDR1 SGHNT, CDR2 YYREEE (reference sequence). The CDR3 loop spans 13 amino acids. The V and J ends lost 0 bases and 4 bases respectively, with 7 bases between them. CDR3 loop: CASSLAGSETQYF. The CDR3 DNA follows: TGTGCCAGCAGCTTGGCAGGGTCAGAGACCCAGTACTTC.

This clonotype was observed a few times. The genes are TRBV10-3 and TRBJ2-5; D ambiguous. This CDR3 comprises 11 residues. V was clipped by 6 bases and J by 9 bases, with 11 bases between them. The germline gives CDR1 ENHRY, CDR2 SYGVKD. The DNA for the CDR3 is TGTGCCATCAGCCCCGGCGGTCCCCAGTACTTC. Its translation: CAISPGGPQYF.

This clonotype was detected only a few times. This chain joins TRBV15 and TRBJ1-1, with a possible D match to TRBD1 (6 bases). Germline-derived CDR1 and CDR2 are LNHNV and YYDKDF (reference sequence). Between the trimmed V and J ends, which lost 2 bases and 3 bases, there was a span of 7 bases. The CDR3 runs to 13 residues. CDR3 coding DNA: TGTGCCACCAGCAGAAGGACAGACACTGAAGCTTTCTTT. Amino acid sequence: CATSRRTDTEAFF.

This clonotype was recorded at least ten times. The CDR3 DNA sequence: TGTGCCAGCAGTAGGACTAGCGGTCAAGAGACCCAGTACTTC. Its translation is CASSRTSGQETQYF. V and J are TRBV12-3 or TRBV12-4 and TRBJ2-5; TRBD2 matches 10 bases. V lost 5 bases, J lost 2 bases, and 2 bases stayed unmatched. The CDR3 has 14 amino acids.

This clonotype was observed a handful of times. This chain connects TRBV7-9 to TRBJ2-2; D might be TRBD2 (5 bases). V shed 5 bases and J shed 7 bases, with 20 bases lying between them. In germline, CDR1 is SEHNR, CDR2 FQNEAQ (reference sequence). This CDR3 region has 16 residues. The CDR3 sequence: CASSPRGAARVGELFF. CDR3 coding DNA: TGTGCCAGCAGCCCCCGAGGAGCGGCGAGGGTCGGGGAGCTGTTTTTT. Full variable domain (remainder filled in from reference TRBV7-9 and TRBJ2-2): DTGVSQNPRHKITKRGQNVTFRCDPISEHNRLYWYRQTLGQGPEFLTYFQNEAQLEKSRLLSDRFSAERPKGSFSTLEIQRTEQGDSAMYLCASSPRGAARVGELFFGEGSRLTVL.

The V and J genes are TRBV3-1 and TRBJ1-3, with TRBD1 matching 7 bases. The germline CDR1 and CDR2 sequences are LGHDT and YNNKEL (reference sequence). The CDR3 length is 14 residues. Trimming removed 6 bases from V and 1 base from J; junction bases left unmatched: 3. The CDR3 spells CASRPQGSGNTIYF. The CDR3 DNA reads TGTGCCAGCAGGCCACAGGGGTCTGGAAACACCATATATTTT.

This clonotype was recorded at least ten times. The genes are TRBV18 and TRBJ1-2; D gene unclear. The CDR3 has 13 residues. CDR1 and CDR2 from the germline V gene are KGHSH and LQKENI. Deletions cut 3 bases from V and 3 bases from J, with 8 bases between. CDR3 amino acids: CASSPGEDYGYTF. In nucleotides, the CDR3 is TGTGCCAGCTCACCCGGGGAGGACTATGGCTACACCTTC.

The sample holds a few counts of this clonotype. The chain has TRBV6-1 and TRBJ2-1; 14 bases agree with TRBD2. This CDR3 is built from 15 residues. Germline-derived CDR1 and CDR2 are MNHNS and SASEGT. The trim removed 10 bases at V and 3 bases at J, leaving 5 bases unmatched. The CDR3 here is CAIGTSGGFYNEQFF. CDR3 nucleotide sequence: TGTGCCATCGGGACTAGCGGGGGTTTCTACAATGAGCAGTTCTTC.

This chain uses TRBV2 with TRBJ1-5; no reliable D call. The germline V gene encodes CDR1 SNHLY and CDR2 FYNNEI. This CDR3 has 13 residues. V lost 8 bases and J 0 bases, leaving 8 bases between the germline ends. The CDR3 protein is CASGPYSNQPQHF. Written as DNA, the CDR3 is TGTGCCAGCGGCCCCTATAGCAATCAGCCCCAGCATTTT. Complete variable domain (other parts from reference TRBV2 and TRBJ1-5): EPEVTQTPSHQVTQMGQEVILRCVPISNHLYFYWYRQILGQKVEFLVSFYNNEISEKSEIFDDQFSVERPDGSNFTLKIRSTKLEDSAMYFCASGPYSNQPQHFGDGTRLSIL.

V is TRBV5-4 and J is TRBJ2-4; weak D call: TRBD2 (6 bases). Germline values: CDR1 SGHNT, CDR2 YYREEE (reference sequence). CDR3 length: 18 residues. The germline V and J ends were trimmed by 0 bases and 2 bases, with 18 bases remaining between them. The CDR3 DNA sequence: TGTGCCAGCAGCTTGGCCGGGGGAGTAGGCGAGCCCAAAAACATTCAGTACTTC. Translating it yields CASSLAGGVGEPKNIQYF.

This chain links TRBV3-1 with TRBJ2-7; D remains unclear. The V end lost 5 bases, the J end lost 3 bases, and 11 bases lay between the germline ends. This CDR3 spans 13 amino acids. Germline V gene lookup returns CDR1 LGHDT and CDR2 YNNKEL (reference sequence). The CDR3: CASSTSPGYEQYF. CDR3 coding DNA: TGTGCCAGCAGCACGTCCCCGGGCTACGAGCAGTACTTC.

This clonotype was seen just once. Germline and junction disagree at one end, which may indicate a read error. CDR3 region: CSAETGLRFSTDTQYF. The CDR3 DNA is TGCAGCGCTGAAACGGGTTTAAGGTTTAGCACAGATACGCAGTATTTT. The chain recombines TRBV29-1 with TRBJ2-3; D unresolved. The CDR3 length is 16 residues. Germline CDR1 SQVTM, CDR2 ANQGSEA.

This clonotype was picked up a small number of times. The genes are TRBV28 and TRBJ2-5; TRBD1 matches 9 bases. Germline V lookup: CDR1 MDHEN, CDR2 SYDVKM. This CDR3 region has 15 residues. Trimming at V came to 6 bases and at J to 4 bases, leaving 9 bases not matched to a gene. The chain's CDR3 is CASRGDRVLSETQYF. Written as DNA, the CDR3 is TGTGCCAGCAGGGGGGACAGGGTTCTTTCAGAGACCCAGTACTTC.

This clonotype was detected ten times or more. V and J are TRBV2 and TRBJ2-3; weak D call: TRBD2 (6 bases). Germline V gene sequence: CDR1 SNHLY, CDR2 FYNNEI. V lost 8 bases to trimming and J lost 0 bases, with 15 bases between them. This CDR3 comprises 15 residues. This chain's CDR3 is CASRTGTDSTDTQYF. The CDR3 DNA reads TGTGCCAGCCGCACCGGGACTGACAGCACAGATACGCAGTATTTT.

The rearrangement links TRBV20-1 to TRBJ2-7, with 8 positions matching TRBD1. Germline CDR1 reads DFQATT; CDR2 reads SNEGSKA (reference sequence). The CDR3 is made up of 14 amino acids. V trimming: 5 bases; J trimming: 2 bases; junction bases outside the gene matches: 8. DNA of the CDR3: TGCAGTGCTGGAAAACCGGGACAGGCCTACGAGCAGTACTTC. As protein: CSAGKPGQAYEQYF.